These 22 T cell receptor beta chains were all obtained from the same sample, sequenced in a study of cytomegalovirus exposure and HLA in healthy donors. Both 60 Vbeta primers and 13 Jbeta primers went into the PCR. The data were produced by immunoSEQ multiplex PCR, yet TCRdb's version contains in-frame clones alone and is incomplete. Of about 160,000 clones in the sample, roughly 82% were seen once. Material: PBMCs. These receptors were taken from a man aged 50 to 59 in good health and CMV-seropositive.

V is TRBV14 and J is TRBJ1-2; the D is unclear. Trimming took off 3 bases at V and 3 bases at J, with 8 bases between the two ends. Germline V gene lookup returns CDR1 SGHDN and CDR2 FVKESK. This CDR3 region has 13 residues. DNA for the CDR3: TGTGCCAGCAGCCAGGCCAGTTACTATGGCTACACCTTC. Translation gives CASSQASYYGYTF.

The rearrangement joins TRBV27 to TRBJ1-1; D is perhaps TRBD1 (6 bases). The CDR3 length is 15 residues. The germline gives CDR1 MNHEY, CDR2 SMNVEV (reference sequence). V was cut by 6 bases and J by 5 bases, with 19 bases left in between. In DNA, the CDR3 is TGTGCCAGCAGCCCACGAAAGGGGGTGGAGACTGAAGCTTTCTTT. Encoded protein: CASSPRKGVETEAFF.

The gene calls are TRBV6-5 and TRBJ1-1; TRBD1 matches at 9 bases. The CDR3 spans 13 residues. V lost 8 bases, J lost 7 bases, and 8 bases stayed unmatched. The germline V gene encodes CDR1 MNHEY and CDR2 SVGAGI. The CDR3 protein is CASRGTGSVEAFF. The DNA of the CDR3 is TGTGCCAGCCGAGGGACAGGGAGTGTTGAAGCTTTCTTT.

This chain joins TRBV19 and TRBJ2-5; 7 nucleotides line up with TRBD2. Trimming removed 5 bases from V and 5 bases from J; junction bases left unmatched: 8. CDR1 and CDR2 (germline): LNHDA, SQIVND (reference sequence). The CDR3 spans 14 residues. The CDR3 is CASSARPGGETQYF. The DNA of the CDR3 is TGTGCCAGTAGTGCTCGACCGGGGGGTGAGACCCAGTACTTC.

The chain uses TRBV7-8 and TRBJ1-1, with 9 bases identical to TRBD1. Per germline, CDR1 SGHVS and CDR2 FQNEAQ. The length of the CDR3 is 17 residues. V trimming: 4 bases; J trimming: 1 base; junction bases outside the gene matches: 10. CDR3 amino acids: CASSSPDRGRGNTEAFF. The CDR3 DNA reads as TGTGCCAGCAGCTCCCCGGACAGGGGTAGGGGGAACACTGAAGCTTTCTTT.

The chain recombines TRBV5-1 with TRBJ1-3; D remains unclear. V was clipped by 5 bases and J by 0 bases, with 12 bases between them. Germline-derived CDR1 and CDR2 are SGHRS and YFSETQ. The CDR3 is 15 amino acids. The CDR3 DNA is TGCGCCAGCAGTGCGGGCTCCAGCTCTGGAAACACCATATATTTT. It translates to CASSAGSSSGNTIYF.

In the case of this clone: Other nucleotide sequences from this sample produce the same CDR3. The rearrangement joins TRBV6-1 to TRBJ2-1, with 7 bases aligning to TRBD1. The CDR3 runs 14 residues. Germline CDR1 and CDR2: MNHNS and SASEGT. The junction had 9 bases not matched to a gene; V was cut back by 6 bases and J by 7 bases. The CDR3 DNA reads as TGTGCCAGCAGGGGACAGACCTGGGGAAATGAGCAGTTCTTC. This codes for CASRGQTWGNEQFF.

Relative to its sample, this clone is medium-sized. The chain carries TRBV6-1 and TRBJ2-1; possibly TRBD2 for D (6 bases). Germline CDR1 reads MNHNS; CDR2 reads SASEGT. Trimming cost V 4 bases and J 5 bases, with 12 bases left between them. This CDR3 region has 14 residues. The CDR3 DNA follows: TGTGCCAGCAGTGGGGGAGGACCCAACAATGAGCAGTTCTTC. Its translation: CASSGGGPNNEQFF.

The chain combines TRBV5-1 with TRBJ1-1; D remains unclear. CDR3 length: 14 residues. With 0 bases removed from V and 2 bases from J, the gap between germline ends came to 8 bases. The germline CDR1 and CDR2 sequences are SGHRS and YFSETQ. The CDR3 sequence is CASSLELGNTEAFF. CDR3 DNA sequence: TGCGCCAGCAGCTTGGAACTAGGAAACACTGAAGCTTTCTTT.

Only one count was recorded for this clone. The chain employs TRBV29-1 and TRBJ2-1; tentatively, D is TRBD2 (6 bases). Germline V gene sequence: CDR1 SQVTM, CDR2 ANQGSEA. This CDR3 is built from 13 residues. The ends were cut back, 7 bases at V and 2 bases at J, with 12 bases in the middle. CDR3 region: CSAWTTTYNEQFF. The CDR3 DNA follows: TGCAGCGCATGGACTACAACCTACAATGAGCAGTTCTTC.

The genes are TRBV13 and TRBJ2-7; D gene unclear. The CDR3 runs 12 residues. Deletions cut 2 bases from V and 6 bases from J, with 8 bases between. The V gene's germline CDR1 is PRHDT and CDR2 FYEKMQ (reference sequence). In nucleotides, the CDR3 is TGTGCCAGCAGCTTACAGGCTCGCGAGCAGTACTTC. This translates into CASSLQAREQYF.

This clone was detected only once. The CDR3 here is CASRKQRGATGELFF. The CDR3 region has the DNA TGTGCCAGCAGAAAACAGCGGGGGGCCACCGGGGAGCTGTTTTTT. The chain has TRBV2 and TRBJ2-2; 9 bases map to TRBD2. In germline, CDR1 is SNHLY, CDR2 FYNNEI. The CDR3 loop spans 15 amino acids. J was trimmed by 4 bases and V by 6 bases; bases with no gene match: 6.

Only a few counts were recorded for this clone. The J gene is TRBJ1-1, the V gene TRBV18; the D gene is possibly TRBD1 (5 bases). This CDR3 region has 13 residues. In germline, CDR1 is KGHSH, CDR2 LQKENI. Trimming took 5 bases from V and 0 from J, leaving 7 bases between them. The CDR3 region has the DNA TGTGCCAGCTCAGAACAGGTGAACACTGAAGCTTTCTTT. Translated, it gives CASSEQVNTEAFF.

The chain is built from TRBV6-1 and TRBJ2-7; 8 positions match TRBD1. The J segment lost 0 bases and the V segment lost 5 bases, leaving 6 bases of the junction unmatched. Germline assignment: CDR1 MNHNS and CDR2 SASEGT. CDR3 length equals 15 residues. The CDR3 DNA reads TGTGCCAGCAGTTGGACAGGGCTGGGCTCCTACGAGCAGTACTTC. It encodes CASSWTGLGSYEQYF.

This clone has just a few counts. The chain is built from TRBV28 and TRBJ1-3; D is uncertain. Trimming took off 2 bases at V and 0 bases at J, with 11 bases between the two ends. Per germline, CDR1 MDHEN and CDR2 SYDVKM. There are 16 residues in the CDR3. The CDR3 sequence is CASSLTYRSSGNTIYF. In DNA, the CDR3 is TGTGCCAGCAGTTTAACGTATCGGAGCTCTGGAAACACCATATATTTT.

This chain links TRBV28 with TRBJ1-2; TRBD1 aligns across 8 bases. The CDR3 consists of 19 residues. After removal of 6 bases from V and 2 bases from J, the junction contained 20 bases not matched to a gene. Germline loops: CDR1 MDHEN, CDR2 SYDVKM. Here the CDR3 reads CASRAPPGQVTYPNYGYTF. CDR3 nucleotides: TGTGCCAGCAGGGCCCCACCGGGACAGGTTACATATCCAAACTATGGCTACACCTTC.

This clone was seen only once. The V call is TRBV27, the J call TRBJ1-1; possible D gene TRBD1, 6 bases. CDR1 MNHEY and CDR2 SMNVEV come from the germline V gene (reference sequence). Between the trimmed V and J ends, which lost 6 bases and 1 base, there was a span of 15 bases. The CDR3 totals 15 residues. In DNA, the CDR3 is TGTGCCAGCAGCCGAACAGGGTTGGCGAACACTGAAGCTTTCTTT. Encoded protein: CASSRTGLANTEAFF.

This clone was observed once. The chain uses TRBV7-3 and TRBJ1-5; tentative D call: TRBD1 (6 bases). The CDR3 has 15 residues. The germline V gene has CDR1 SGHTA and CDR2 FQGTGA. V was clipped by 10 bases and J by 11 bases, with 27 bases between them. The CDR3 DNA sequence: TGTGCCATCTCCCCAAACGGTCAGGGGCTTAAGGCCCAGCATTTT. Translated: CAISPNGQGLKAQHF.

This chain links TRBV12-5 with TRBJ2-3; 10 bases fit TRBD1. Germline values: CDR1 LGHNT, CDR2 FRNRAP. This CDR3 region has 20 residues. V was clipped by 2 bases and J by 4 bases; unmatched bases: 18. The CDR3 sequence is CASGLPYPAGTGVSADTQYF. The CDR3 DNA sequence: TGTGCTAGTGGTTTGCCCTATCCTGCCGGGACAGGGGTTTCGGCAGATACGCAGTATTTT.

V gene TRBV6-1 combines with J gene TRBJ2-1; 15 bases map to TRBD2. CDR1 is MNHNS, CDR2 SASEGT, per germline. The CDR3 covers 15 residues. The V gene end was trimmed by 7 bases and the J gene end by 7 bases; junction bases not matched to a gene: 5. CDR3 nucleotide sequence: TGTGCCAGCACTCCCGGACTAGCGGGGGGGAATGAGCAGTTCTTC. Translated: CASTPGLAGGNEQFF.

This rearrangement joins TRBV10-1 to TRBJ2-7; 7 nucleotides agree with TRBD1. Germline CDR1 reads WNHNN; CDR2 reads SYGVQD (reference sequence). Germline trimming cut 0 bases from V and 2 bases from J; bases unmatched to any gene: 7. There are 16 residues in the CDR3. In nucleotides, the CDR3 is TGCGCCAGCAGTGAGTCCGGGACAGTGGGGACCTACGAGCAGTACTTC. Residues: CASSESGTVGTYEQYF.

The rearrangement uses TRBV25-1 and TRBJ2-3; 8 positions agree with TRBD2. This CDR3 has 16 residues. The V and J ends lost 6 bases and 2 bases, in that order; junction bases with no gene match: 10. The germline V gene encodes CDR1 MGHDK and CDR2 SYGVNS. In DNA, the CDR3 is TGTGCCAGCAGGTTGAGGGCTAGCGGGTCCACAGATACGCAGTATTTT. Translated, it gives CASRLRASGSTDTQYF.